This TCR beta chain was found in a study of cytomegalovirus exposure and HLA in healthy donors. Overall study results and limits: Later work showed greater clonal expansion in HLA-associated TCR beta chains than in equally common others. Looking again later, the authors saw that most CMV-associated TCR beta chains seemed HLA-restricted. A reported reduction in N-insertions relative to the approximately 670-donor mean was seen in an Asian-associated ancestry cluster in a later analysis. Among the sequence variants, a highly shared cluster was likely an artifact of sequencing.

As concerns this clone: Its matching antigen is unknown.

The PCR was carried out with 60 Vbeta primers and 13 Jbeta primers. The table came from immunoSEQ multiplex PCR; TCRdb's copy has only in-frame clones and leaves some out. The sample holds about 55,000 clones, roughly 80% seen once. The clonotype originates from a man under 40 in good health and CMV-seronegative. Sequences were obtained from PBMCs.

CDR3 residues: CASCPGQGRRYGYTF. The CDR3 DNA reads TGTGCCAGTTGTCCGGGACAGGGAAGAAGGTATGGCTACACCTTC. This chain joins TRBV19 and TRBJ1-2; 9 bases map to TRBD1. Looked up from germline, CDR1 is LNHDA and CDR2 is SQIVND (reference sequence). With V trimmed by 8 bases and J by 5 bases, 12 bases remained unmatched. The CDR3 has 15 residues.